The rows below give T cell receptor beta chains drawn from one sample of a study of T cell repertoires in cytomegalovirus infection. TCRdb reprocessed the reads via MiXCR and lists one record per CDR3 protein. Counted here are around 450,000 distinct CDR3 sequences, approximately 31% occurring once; the ten biggest clones make up around 15%. The sample comprised PBMCs. The source is a human donor in good health (CMV status not recorded). Some clones in this sample may be carry-over from other donors' samples. Both conserved end residues are part of each CDR3. D genes are given only for firm matches. Clone size appears in some rows only: once, few, many, or a class for an expanded clone.

d_call clone_size j_call v_call cdr3_aa cdr3_nt
. . TRBJ2-7 TRBV11-2 CASSFGQSYEQSF TGTGCCAGCAGCTTTGGACAGTCCTACGAGCAGTCATTC
. few TRBJ2-7 TRBV29-1 CSVERQGGVQYF TGCAGCGTAGAACGACAGGGAGGCGTTCAGTACTTC
TRBD1 . TRBJ2-7 TRBV27 CATSSQGAREQYF TGTGCCACTTCGTCTCAGGGGGCAAGAGAGCAGTACTTC
. few TRBJ2-7 TRBV6-2/TRBV6-3 CASSSTGTGSYEQYF TGTGCCAGCAGTTCCACCGGGACGGGATCCTACGAGCAGTACTTC
. . TRBJ2-7 TRBV5-5 CASSLGTWTYEQYF TGTGCCAGCAGCTTGGGGACATGGACCTACGAGCAGTACTTC
. few TRBJ1-5 TRBV5-6 CASSDAWGNQPQHF TGTGCCAGCAGCGACGCGTGGGGCAATCAGCCCCAGCATTTT
. . TRBJ2-2 TRBV5-1 CASMPDGTGELFF TGCGCCAGCATGCCGGACGGCACCGGGGAGCTGTTTTTT
. . TRBJ2-5 TRBV7-2 CASSLASILTQYF TGTGCCAGCAGCTTAGCCTCAATTTTGACCCAGTACTTC
. once TRBJ1-2 TRBV19 CASSIAADRYDLGYTF TGTGCCAGTAGTATAGCCGCTGACAGATACGATTTGGGCTACACCTTC
. . TRBJ1-2 TRBV20-1 CSARRGVYGYTF TGCAGTGCTAGAAGGGGAGTCTATGGCTACACCTTC
. . TRBJ2-5 TRBV6-2/TRBV6-3 CASIRDGGEETQYF TGTGCCAGCATTCGGGATGGCGGGGAAGAGACCCAGTACTTC
TRBD1 few TRBJ2-5 TRBV20-1 CSARRGSRGRETQYF TGCAGTGCTAGAAGAGGATCCAGGGGGAGAGAGACCCAGTACTTC
. many TRBJ1-2 TRBV12-3/TRBV12-4 CASSLRRDPIRYTF TGTGCCAGCAGTTTGCGACGGGATCCTATCCGCTACACCTTC
TRBD2 many TRBJ2-1 TRBV11-3 CASSSGGSSREQFF TGTGCCAGCAGCTCCGGGGGGAGTTCTAGGGAGCAGTTCTTC
. . TRBJ1-2 TRBV14 CASSPGGGKLANYGYTF TGTGCCAGCAGCCCCGGCGGCGGGAAACTTGCTAACTATGGCTACACCTTC
. . TRBJ1-1 TRBV29-1 CSSRVRGRNTEAFF TGCAGCTCAAGAGTCCGAGGACGCAACACTGAAGCTTTCTTT
. . TRBJ1-6 TRBV7-8 CASSLHNGGDSPLHF TGTGCCAGCAGCTTACACAACGGGGGGGATTCACCCCTCCACTTT
TRBD1 few TRBJ2-1 TRBV28 CASSSGQGAYEQFF TGTGCCAGCAGTTCCGGACAGGGGGCCTATGAGCAGTTCTTC
. many TRBJ1-5 TRBV7-2 CASSLGGLSNQPQHF TGTGCCAGCAGCTTAGGGGGGCTAAGCAATCAGCCCCAGCATTTT
TRBD1 . TRBJ2-2 TRBV20-1 CTTRDRGTGELFF TGCACTACCCGGGACAGGGGCACCGGGGAGCTGTTTTTT
. few TRBJ2-3 TRBV7-8 CASSLIRSTDTQYF TGTGCCAGCAGCTTAATAAGAAGCACAGATACGCAGTATTTT
. . TRBJ2-2 TRBV4-3 CASSQGRTAGKGELFF TGCGCCAGCAGCCAAGGACGGACAGCCGGGAAAGGGGAGCTGTTTTTT
. . TRBJ1-4 TRBV19 CASSERTAINEKLFF TGTGCCAGTAGTGAAAGGACAGCCATCAATGAAAAACTGTTTTTT
TRBD1 . TRBJ2-3 TRBV7-8 CASSLAPGTGGF TGTGCCAGCAGCCTCGCGCCGGGAACAGGGGGTTTT
TRBD1 . TRBJ1-6 TRBV6-8 CASGPQGANSPLHF TGTGCCAGCGGACCACAGGGGGCTAATTCACCCCTCCACTTT
TRBD1 few TRBJ1-1 TRBV2 CASSYRDRATQGFF TGTGCCAGCAGTTACCGGGACAGGGCTACTCAGGGGTTCTTT
TRBD1 . TRBJ1-2 TRBV6-1 CASSEETGGAFYGYTF TGTGCCAGCAGTGAAGAAACAGGGGGCGCATTCTATGGCTACACCTTC
TRBD2 . TRBJ2-7 TRBV27 CASSLGSGGAIEQYF TGTGCCAGCAGTTTAGGCAGCGGGGGGGCCATCGAGCAGTACTTC
TRBD1 . TRBJ2-7 TRBV7-9 CASTTQGARDEQYF TGTGCCAGCACCACACAGGGGGCGCGGGACGAGCAGTACTTC
TRBD1 . TRBJ1-2 TRBV4-2 CASSRYRGESAGYTF TGTGCCAGCAGCCGCTACAGGGGTGAATCAGCTGGCTACACCTTC
. few TRBJ2-5 TRBV20-1 CSARDRVTQKTQYF TGCAGTGCTAGAGATAGGGTCACCCAGAAGACCCAGTACTTC
. few TRBJ1-5 TRBV19 CASSRAGNQPQHF TGTGCCAGTAGTAGGGCAGGGAATCAGCCCCAGCATTTT
TRBD1 many TRBJ2-5 TRBV25-1 CASSEPGQLQETQYF TGTGCCAGCAGCGAGCCGGGACAGCTCCAAGAGACCCAGTACTTC
TRBD1 . TRBJ2-7 TRBV3-1 CASSHRGQLIHSYEQYF TGTGCCAGCAGCCACCGGGGACAGCTAATTCACTCCTACGAGCAGTACTTC
. few TRBJ2-3 TRBV7-2 CAGTGGSTDTQYF TGTGCCGGAACGGGGGGCAGCACAGATACGCAGTATTTT
. . TRBJ1-1 TRBV20-1 CSAIEGANTEAFF TGCAGTGCTATTGAAGGGGCCAACACTGAAGCTTTCTTT
. few TRBJ1-1 TRBV27 CASSYWPLGQAFF TGTGCCAGCAGTTACTGGCCTTTGGGGCAAGCTTTCTTT
. . TRBJ1-2 TRBV5-6 CASRLDNSYYGYTF TGTGCCAGCCGCTTGGACAACAGCTACTATGGCTACACCTTC
TRBD2 few TRBJ2-5 TRBV2 CASSEAGGSPKTQYF TGTGCCAGCAGCGAAGCGGGGGGATCCCCAAAGACCCAGTACTTC